This TCR beta chain was retrieved from a study of shared clonotypes between healthy human individuals. Running of the assay took place at deep level. The authors distributed each subset's genomic DNA evenly over several immunoSEQ plates. The table came from immunoSEQ multiplex PCR; TCRdb's copy has only in-frame clones and leaves some out. The table lists 2 million to 3 million clones, more than 90% of them singletons. CDR1 and CDR2 (germline): LGHNA, YNFKEQ. Trimming stripped 2 bases from V and 4 bases from J, with 14 bases between. The CDR3 loop spans 15 amino acids. This clonotype was sampled from a man aged 18 to 29 in good health. This chain joins TRBV4-2 and TRBJ1-2, with D unclear. Sample: naive CD4+ T cells sorted from blood. Described subset: CD45RA+ positively selected. DNA of the CDR3: TGTGCCAGCAGCCAATCCCGAGGGCTAATCTATGGCTACACCTTC. Translating it yields CASSQSRGLIYGYTF.